The 10 T cell receptor beta chains below all came from one sample that was sequenced in a study of spatial heterogeneity in lung cancer. Study findings and constraints: Expanded intratumoral alpha and beta TCR counts tracked tumor mutation counts.

This sample's time point: sample taken at primary tumor resection. Their target antigens are unknown. Each CDR3 protein is one row after TCRdb ran MiXCR on the 5' RACE reads. The sample lists approximately 6,000 distinct CDR3 sequences, approximately 27% occurring once. This sample comprised lung tumor tissue, obtained at surgery. Every receptor here comes from a male donor with early-stage non-small cell lung cancer.

This chain uses TRBV5-1 with TRBJ2-1, with 8 nucleotides matching TRBD2. V was pared by 4 bases and J by 7 bases, with 4 bases of the junction left unmatched. Germline CDR1 reads SGHRS; CDR2 reads YFSETQ. The CDR3 length is 13 residues. This CDR3 is CASSNPSGNEQFF. The CDR3 DNA reads as TGCGCCAGCAGCAACCCTAGCGGGAATGAGCAGTTCTTC. Using reference TRBV5-1 and TRBJ2-1 for the parts outside the CDR3, the full variable domain is KAGVTQTPRYLIKTRGQQVTLSCSPISGHRSVSWYQQTPGQGLQFLFEYFSETQRNKGNFPGRFSGRQFSNSRSEMNVSTLELGDSALYLCASSNPSGNEQFFGPGTRLTVL.

J is TRBJ2-1 and V is TRBV27; tentatively, D is TRBD1 (5 bases). This CDR3 spans 15 amino acids. Germline V gene sequence: CDR1 MNHEY, CDR2 SMNVEV (reference sequence). Trimming took 2 bases from V and 5 from J, leaving 13 bases between them. For the CDR3, the DNA is TGTGCCAGCAGTTTAGAAGGGGTAGGGGACAATGAGCAGTTCTTC. Translation: CASSLEGVGDNEQFF.

This clonotype occurred many times. This rearrangement joins TRBV5-6 to TRBJ2-7; 9 bases align to TRBD1. The J segment lost 4 bases and the V segment lost 3 bases, leaving 5 bases of the junction unmatched. From germline, CDR1 is SGHDT and CDR2 YYEEEE. The CDR3 totals 14 residues. The CDR3 here is CASSSTGQGYEQYF. CDR3 sequence (DNA): TGTGCCAGCAGCTCTACGGGACAGGGTTACGAGCAGTACTTC.

This clonotype ranks as medium-sized (0.01 to 0.1%). This chain connects TRBV7-3 to TRBJ2-3, with D unclear. Between the trimmed V and J ends, which lost 1 base and 1 base, there was a span of 6 bases. There are 14 residues in the CDR3. The germline V gene encodes CDR1 SGHTA and CDR2 FQGTGA. The CDR3 DNA reads as TGTGCCAGCAGCTTAATGCAGGGCACAGATACGCAGTATTTT. Translated, it gives CASSLMQGTDTQYF.

By frequency in the sample, this clonotype is medium-sized (0.01 to 0.1%). V and J are TRBV7-8 and TRBJ2-1, with unresolved D. This CDR3 is 12 amino acids long. Germline V gene lookup returns CDR1 SGHVS and CDR2 FQNEAQ. Trimming removed 3 bases at V and 8 bases at J, with 8 bases between. CDR3: CASSFRGYEQFF. The CDR3 nucleotides are TGTGCCAGCAGCTTCCGAGGATATGAGCAGTTCTTC.

In DNA form, the CDR3 reads TGTGCCAGCAGTACCCCAGCGGGAGTCACAGATACGCAGTATTTT. As protein: CASSTPAGVTDTQYF. The chain couples TRBV6-2 or TRBV6-3 to TRBJ2-3; 8 positions match TRBD2. V was clipped by 5 bases and J by 2 bases; unmatched bases: 6. Germline V gene lookup returns CDR1 MNHEY and CDR2 SVGEGT. The CDR3 is 15 amino acids.

V and J are TRBV6-1 and TRBJ2-3, with D perhaps given as TRBD1 or TRBD2 (5 bases each). CDR3 length: 14 amino acids. The V gene lost 10 bases and the J gene lost 0 bases, with 14 bases spanning the gap. The V gene's germline CDR1 is MNHNS and CDR2 SASEGT. The CDR3 is CATQRGPSTDTQYF. The CDR3 DNA reads as TGTGCCACCCAAAGGGGACCTAGCACAGATACGCAGTATTTT.

This clonotype was seen ten or more times. V gene TRBV6-6 combines with J gene TRBJ2-3; D perhaps matches TRBD2 (6 bases). V was clipped by 0 bases and J by 5 bases, with 15 bases between them. CDR1 and CDR2 from the germline V gene are MNHNY and SVGAGI (reference sequence). The CDR3 runs to 16 residues. The CDR3 loop reads CASSYSAEGAGDTQYF. The DNA of the CDR3 is TGTGCCAGCAGTTACTCCGCGGAGGGTGCTGGAGATACGCAGTATTTT.

This clonotype was seen a few times. The rearrangement uses TRBV3-1 and TRBJ1-5; perhaps TRBD1 as D (5 bases). V was pared by 1 base and J by 11 bases, with 12 bases between. The CDR3 is 13 residues long. Germline-derived CDR1 and CDR2 are LGHDT and YNNKEL (reference sequence). The CDR3 sequence: CASSQGGPGTQHF. CDR3 coding DNA: TGTGCCAGCAGCCAAGGGGGACCTGGGACCCAGCATTTT.

This chain connects TRBV3-1 to TRBJ2-7, with 8 bases fitting TRBD1. CDR1 and CDR2 (germline): LGHDT, YNNKEL (reference sequence). This CDR3 has 19 residues. The J segment lost 7 bases and the V segment lost 0 bases, leaving 20 bases of the junction unmatched. DNA for the CDR3: TGTGCCAGCAGCCAAGATCGCGTGGGCTGGGCAGGGGGCGGATATGAGCAGTACTTC. Translating it yields CASSQDRVGWAGGGYEQYF.